This TCR beta chain was observed in a study of lymphopenia after photon versus proton radiotherapy. Deletions cut 0 bases from V and 5 bases from J, with 14 bases between. The CDR3 has 16 residues. Per germline, CDR1 KGHSH and CDR2 LQKENI. Study results and caveats: Relative stability marked proton patients; photon patients lost diversity and naive cells.

TCRdb's table, derived via immunoSEQ multiplex PCR, lists solely in-frame clones and lacks some. The sample records some 41,000 clones, 85% being singletons. On this clone itself: Its matching antigen is unknown.

This TCR was recovered from a man over 45 with gastric cancer. The rearrangement links TRBV18 to TRBJ2-1; D remains ambiguous. The source material was peripheral blood, sampled from a patient treated with photon-based radiotherapy. CDR3 sequence (DNA): TGTGCCAGCTCACCACCGTTAGCATCTGTCGACAATGAGCAGTTCTTC. It encodes CASSPPLASVDNEQFF.